Listed below are T cell receptor beta chains from one sample, sequenced in a study of PD-L1 blockade in urothelial cancer. Here immunoSEQ multiplex PCR was the method, and the copy in TCRdb shows in-frame clones only, minus some. The sample consists of 120,000 or so clones, 86% of them appearing once. The input for sequencing was PBMCs, taken around atezolizumab (anti-PD-L1) treatment. These receptors were collected from a man aged 50 to 60 with urothelial cancer. Both conserved end residues are part of each CDR3. D genes are given only for firm matches. Only part of the rows carry a size: once, few, many, or a class if the clone is expanded.

d_gene: TRBD1; v_gene: TRBV11-1; abundance: NA; j_gene: TRBJ2-7; len: 15; CDR3aa: CASSLGTVSIYEQYF; CDR3nt: TGTGCCAGCAGCTTGGGGACAGTTAGCATCTACGAGCAGTACTTC
d_gene: TRBD1; v_gene: TRBV10-1; abundance: NA; j_gene: TRBJ1-3; len: 18; CDR3aa: CASSEYGGQGASGNTIYF; CDR3nt: TGCGCCAGCAGTGAGTACGGGGGACAGGGGGCGTCTGGAAACACCATATATTTT
d_gene: TRBD2; v_gene: TRBV25-1; abundance: NA; j_gene: TRBJ2-3; len: 16; CDR3aa: CASSVLAGGIGDTQYF; CDR3nt: TGTGCCAGCAGTGTACTAGCGGGAGGGATTGGAGATACGCAGTATTTT
d_gene: NA; v_gene: TRBV6-6; abundance: NA; j_gene: TRBJ1-5; len: 14; CDR3aa: CASTAGGSGQPQHF; CDR3nt: TGTGCCAGCACCGCGGGGGGGTCGGGCCAGCCCCAGCATTTT
d_gene: TRBD1; v_gene: TRBV2; abundance: NA; j_gene: TRBJ1-6; len: 16; CDR3aa: CASSGDRQSPNSPLHF; CDR3nt: TGTGCCAGCAGTGGGGACAGGCAAAGTCCAAATTCACCCCTCCACTTT
d_gene: NA; v_gene: TRBV7-9; abundance: NA; j_gene: TRBJ2-3; len: 11; CDR3aa: CASSLGGVQYF; CDR3nt: TGTGCCAGCAGCTTAGGGGGCGTGCAGTATTTT
d_gene: TRBD2; v_gene: TRBV12-5; abundance: NA; j_gene: TRBJ2-2; len: 17; CDR3aa: CASGLARGGRADGELFF; CDR3nt: TGTGCTAGTGGTTTGGCGCGGGGCGGGAGGGCCGACGGGGAGCTGTTTTTT
d_gene: TRBD2; v_gene: TRBV6-5; abundance: NA; j_gene: TRBJ2-7; len: 14; CDR3aa: CASRKLAGGAEQYF; CDR3nt: TGTGCCAGCAGGAAACTAGCGGGAGGAGCCGAGCAGTACTTC
d_gene: NA; v_gene: TRBV5-1; abundance: once; j_gene: TRBJ2-3; len: 14; CDR3aa: CASSLSASTDTQYF; CDR3nt: TGCGCCAGCAGCTTGTCAGCGTCGACAGATACGCAGTATTTT
d_gene: NA; v_gene: TRBV6-6; abundance: NA; j_gene: TRBJ1-4; len: 15; CDR3aa: CASSYDQGGREKLFF; CDR3nt: TGTGCCAGCAGTTATGATCAGGGAGGAAGAGAAAAACTGTTTTTT
d_gene: NA; v_gene: TRBV9; abundance: NA; j_gene: TRBJ2-1; len: 16; CDR3aa: CASSVGQWEGSNEQFF; CDR3nt: TGTGCCAGCAGCGTAGGTCAGTGGGAAGGGAGCAATGAGCAGTTCTTC
d_gene: TRBD2; v_gene: TRBV7-2; abundance: NA; j_gene: TRBJ2-2; len: 15; CDR3aa: CASRTSVTNTGELFF; CDR3nt: TGTGCCAGCAGGACTAGCGTAACGAACACCGGGGAGCTGTTTTTT
d_gene: TRBD1; v_gene: TRBV18; abundance: NA; j_gene: TRBJ2-6; len: 17; CDR3aa: CASSPGQRSSGANVLTF; CDR3nt: TGTGCCAGCTCACCGGGACAGAGATCCTCTGGGGCCAACGTCCTGACTTTC
d_gene: TRBD2; v_gene: TRBV2; abundance: NA; j_gene: TRBJ2-3; len: 16; CDR3aa: CASSPGVAGVADTQYF; CDR3nt: TGTGCCAGCAGTCCGGGGGTAGCGGGAGTAGCAGATACGCAGTATTTT
d_gene: NA; v_gene: TRBV14; abundance: NA; j_gene: TRBJ1-2; len: 15; CDR3aa: CASSPSRGVDYGYTF; CDR3nt: TGTGCCAGCAGCCCCAGCAGGGGAGTGGACTATGGCTACACCTTC
d_gene: NA; v_gene: TRBV5-6; abundance: NA; j_gene: TRBJ1-2; len: 15; CDR3aa: CASSLGGHLTYGYTF; CDR3nt: TGTGCCAGCAGCTTGGGGGGACACCTTACCTATGGCTACACCTTC
d_gene: NA; v_gene: TRBV11-2; abundance: NA; j_gene: TRBJ2-3; len: 12; CDR3aa: CASSVDRGTQYF; CDR3nt: TGTGCCAGCAGCGTGGACAGAGGGACGCAGTATTTT
d_gene: TRBD1; v_gene: TRBV7-2; abundance: NA; j_gene: TRBJ2-7; len: 14; CDR3aa: CASSLGQPSYEQYF; CDR3nt: TGTGCCAGCAGCTTGGGACAGCCCTCCTACGAGCAGTACTTC
d_gene: NA; v_gene: TRBV5-1; abundance: NA; j_gene: TRBJ2-7; len: 12; CDR3aa: CASGGTSYEQYF; CDR3nt: TGCGCCAGTGGTGGGACTTCCTACGAGCAGTACTTC
d_gene: TRBD2; v_gene: TRBV6-1; abundance: NA; j_gene: TRBJ2-3; len: 17; CDR3aa: CASSAQVASGRTDTQYF; CDR3nt: TGTGCCAGCAGTGCCCAGGTGGCTAGCGGGAGAACAGATACGCAGTATTTT
d_gene: TRBD1; v_gene: TRBV6-5; abundance: NA; j_gene: TRBJ1-1; len: 14; CDR3aa: CASSYWDRFSEAFF; CDR3nt: TGTGCCAGCAGTTACTGGGACAGGTTTTCTGAAGCTTTCTTT